The clone carrying this TCR beta chain was observed once. Clones were sequenced by immunoSEQ multiplex PCR, and TCRdb holds only the in-frame ones, with some missing. Of 100,000 to 120,000 clones in the sample, around nine tenths were seen once. The sample originates from a study of control samples from healthy donors and cancer patients. V was cut by 3 bases and J by 1 base, with 6 bases left in between. This CDR3 region has 13 residues. Germline lookup yields CDR1 MNHNS and CDR2 SASEGT. The origin of this receptor is a woman aged 55-75 years with lung cancer. The rearrangement uses TRBV6-1 and TRBJ1-1, with D uncertain. Sequenced sample: PBMCs. The CDR3 protein is CASSDIRNTEAFF. The CDR3 nucleotides read TGTGCCAGCAGTGATATCAGGAACACTGAAGCTTTCTTT.